A selection of T cell receptor beta chains follows, all from one sample in a study of T cells in Graves' hyperthyroidism and ophthalmopathy. TCRdb re-called the multiplex PCR reads with MiXCR, one entry per CDR3 protein. The table has some 700,000 distinct CDR3 sequences, approximately 15% seen once. Source material: blood. The receptors were sampled from a middle-aged man with Graves' hyperthyroidism. CDR3s include the opening cysteine and the closing phenylalanine or tryptophan. The D gene is left open where the match is weak. For some rows the clone size is stated as once, few or many, or as a class when expanded; others skip it.

J gene | V gene | clone size | D gene | CDR3 protein | CDR3 DNA
TRBJ2-3 | TRBV5-1 | many | TRBD2 | CASSPTTSSADTQYF | TGCGCCAGCAGCCCTACGACTAGCTCCGCAGATACGCAGTATTTT
TRBJ2-1 | TRBV11-3 | many | TRBD2 | CASSSGLADYNEQFF | TGTGCCAGCAGCTCAGGACTAGCGGACTACAATGAGCAGTTCTTC
TRBJ2-2 | TRBV6-2/TRBV6-3 | few | - | CASSPWRGLNTGELFF | TGTGCCAGCAGTCCCTGGCGGGGCTTGAACACCGGGGAGCTGTTTTTT
TRBJ2-5 | TRBV6-1 | - | - | CASNEPRETQYF | TGTGCCAGCAACGAACCGAGGGAGACCCAGTACTTC
TRBJ2-1 | TRBV6-2/TRBV6-3 | many | TRBD2 | CASSLWTSGGSYNEQFF | TGTGCCAGCAGTCTCTGGACTAGCGGAGGCTCCTACAATGAGCAGTTCTTC
TRBJ2-4 | TRBV28 | many | - | CASSLQLAKNIQYF | TGTGCCAGCAGTTTACAGTTAGCCAAAAACATTCAGTACTTC
TRBJ1-3 | TRBV2 | many | - | CASSEMGLRGNTIYF | TGTGCCAGCAGTGAAATGGGTTTACGTGGAAACACCATATATTTT
TRBJ2-2 | TRBV20-1 | many | TRBD2 | CSARDPVAGAGTGELFF | TGCAGTGCTAGAGATCCGGTGGCGGGAGCGGGCACCGGGGAGCTGTTTTTT
TRBJ2-6 | TRBV3-1 | many | - | CASSPMDLSGANVLTF | TGTGCCAGCAGCCCGATGGACCTCTCTGGGGCCAACGTCCTGACTTTC
TRBJ1-4 | TRBV9 | few | - | CASSAAVGAANEKLFF | TGTGCCAGCAGCGCAGCTGTAGGCGCAGCTAATGAAAAACTGTTTTTT
TRBJ2-1 | TRBV14 | many | - | CASSHPFTLDPQFF | TGTGCCAGCAGCCATCCCTTCACCCTGGACCCGCAGTTCTTC
TRBJ1-2 | TRBV20-1 | - | - | CSARARDDWSYYGYTF | TGCAGTGCTAGAGCCCGGGACGACTGGTCGTACTATGGCTACACCTTC
TRBJ1-1 | TRBV6-2/TRBV6-3 | - | TRBD1 | CASSLWMGTGADTEAFF | TGTGCCAGCAGTTTATGGATGGGGACAGGGGCGGACACTGAAGCTTTCTTT
TRBJ2-1 | TRBV5-1 | many | - | CASSLVGTRLAEQFF | TGCGCCAGCAGCCTTGTTGGGACAAGGTTGGCTGAGCAGTTCTTC
TRBJ2-1 | TRBV5-4 | - | TRBD2 | CASSPELAGDGEQFF | TGTGCCAGCAGCCCGGAACTAGCGGGAGACGGTGAGCAGTTCTTC
TRBJ2-3 | TRBV10-3 | - | - | CAISLVEDDGATDTQYF | TGTGCCATCAGCCTAGTTGAGGACGATGGGGCCACAGATACGCAGTATTTT
TRBJ2-7 | TRBV20-1 | few | TRBD1 | CSAKTGGIYEQYF | TGCAGTGCCAAGACAGGGGGTATCTACGAGCAGTACTTC
TRBJ1-1 | TRBV18 | many | - | CASSQTVGNTEAFF | TGTGCCAGCTCACAGACTGTTGGAAACACTGAAGCTTTCTTT
TRBJ2-2 | TRBV9 | - | TRBD2 | CASTYLAGLGGELFF | TGTGCCAGCACTTACCTAGCGGGATTGGGCGGGGAGCTGTTTTTT
TRBJ2-5 | TRBV24-1 | many | TRBD2 | CATSSAGGQETQYF | TGTGCCACCAGCTCAGCGGGAGGGCAAGAGACCCAGTACTTC